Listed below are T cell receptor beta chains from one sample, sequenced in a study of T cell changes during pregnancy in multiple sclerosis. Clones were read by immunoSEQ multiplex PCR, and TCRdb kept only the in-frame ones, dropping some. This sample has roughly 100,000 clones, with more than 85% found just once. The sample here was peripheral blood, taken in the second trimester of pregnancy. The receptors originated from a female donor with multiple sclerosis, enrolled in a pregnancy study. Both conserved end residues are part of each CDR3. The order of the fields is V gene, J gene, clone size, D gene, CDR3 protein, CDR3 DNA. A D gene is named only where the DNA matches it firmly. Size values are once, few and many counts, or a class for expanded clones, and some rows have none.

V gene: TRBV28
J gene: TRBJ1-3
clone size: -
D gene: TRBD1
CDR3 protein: CASSRDSVSGNTIYF
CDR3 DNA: TGTGCCAGCAGTAGGGACAGCGTCTCTGGAAACACCATATATTTT

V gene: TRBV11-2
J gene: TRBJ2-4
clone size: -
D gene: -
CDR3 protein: CASSRMGLALAKNIQYF
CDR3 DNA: TGTGCCAGCAGCAGAATGGGACTCGCGTTAGCCAAAAACATTCAGTACTTC

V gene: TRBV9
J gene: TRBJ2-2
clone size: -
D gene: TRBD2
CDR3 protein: CASSVAPVAQLAGVSGELFF
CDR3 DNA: TGTGCCAGCAGCGTAGCTCCCGTAGCCCAACTAGCGGGAGTTAGCGGGGAGCTGTTTTTT

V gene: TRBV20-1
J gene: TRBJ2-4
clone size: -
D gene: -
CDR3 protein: CSARDYEIQYF
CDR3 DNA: TGCAGTGCTAGGGACTATGAAATTCAGTACTTC

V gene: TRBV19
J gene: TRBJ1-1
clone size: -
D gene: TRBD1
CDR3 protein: CATKGALNTEAFF
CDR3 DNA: TGTGCCACTAAGGGGGCACTGAACACTGAAGCTTTCTTT

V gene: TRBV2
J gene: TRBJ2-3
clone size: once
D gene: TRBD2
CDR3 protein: CASSDRTSGRTDTQYF
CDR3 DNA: TGTGCCAGCAGTGACCGGACTAGCGGGAGAACAGATACGCAGTATTTT

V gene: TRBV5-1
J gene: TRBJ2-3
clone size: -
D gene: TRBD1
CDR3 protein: CASSRRTGGDTQYF
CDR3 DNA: TGCGCCAGCAGCCGTCGGACAGGTGGAGATACGCAGTATTTT

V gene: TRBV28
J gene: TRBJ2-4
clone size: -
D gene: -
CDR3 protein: CASTTPKKNIQYF
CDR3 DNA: TGTGCCAGCACCACACCGAAGAAAAACATTCAGTACTTC

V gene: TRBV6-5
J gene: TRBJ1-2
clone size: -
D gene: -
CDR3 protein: CASSYEGIEGYTF
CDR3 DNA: TGTGCCAGCAGTTACGAGGGAATAGAGGGCTACACCTTC

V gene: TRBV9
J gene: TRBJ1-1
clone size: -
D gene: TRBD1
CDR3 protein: CASSAQGAGFTEAFF
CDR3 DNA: TGTGCCAGCAGCGCGCAGGGGGCAGGGTTCACTGAAGCTTTCTTT

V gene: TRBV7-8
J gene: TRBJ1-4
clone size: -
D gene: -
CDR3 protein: CASRGTTNEKLFF
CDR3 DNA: TGTGCCAGCCGCGGGACCACTAATGAAAAACTGTTTTTT

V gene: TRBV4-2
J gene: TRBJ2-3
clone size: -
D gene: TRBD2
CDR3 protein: CASSLRLAGGFPTDTQYF
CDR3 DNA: TGTGCCAGCAGCCTCCGACTAGCGGGAGGTTTTCCGACAGATACGCAGTATTTT

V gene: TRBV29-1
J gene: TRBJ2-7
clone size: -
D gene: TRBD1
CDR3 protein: CSVAGTGSYEQYF
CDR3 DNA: TGCAGCGTTGCCGGGACAGGCTCCTACGAGCAGTACTTC

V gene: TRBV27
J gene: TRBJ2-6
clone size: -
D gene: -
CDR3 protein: CASSLGGASGANVLTF
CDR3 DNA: TGTGCCAGCAGTTTGGGAGGAGCCTCTGGGGCCAACGTCCTGACTTTC

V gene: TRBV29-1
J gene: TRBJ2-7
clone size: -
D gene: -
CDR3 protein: CSVRTLLAYEQYF
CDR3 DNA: TGCAGCGTCCGGACATTGCTAGCCTACGAGCAGTACTTC

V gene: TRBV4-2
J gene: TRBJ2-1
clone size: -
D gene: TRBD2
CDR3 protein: CASSQARAGGSSYNEQFF
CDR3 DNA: TGTGCCAGCAGCCAAGCTCGGGCGGGCGGGAGCTCCTACAATGAGCAGTTCTTC

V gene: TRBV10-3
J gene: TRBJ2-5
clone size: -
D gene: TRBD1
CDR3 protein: CAISGGRGRETQYF
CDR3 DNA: TGTGCCATCAGTGGGGGCAGGGGGCGGGAGACCCAGTACTTC

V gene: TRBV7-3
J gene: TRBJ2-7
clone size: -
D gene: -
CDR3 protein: CASSLRRHYEQYF
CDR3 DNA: TGTGCCAGCAGCTTACGACGACACTACGAGCAGTACTTC

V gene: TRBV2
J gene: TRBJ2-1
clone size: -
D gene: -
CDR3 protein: CASSAQLSGSYNEQFF
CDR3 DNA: TGTGCCAGCAGCGCCCAACTTAGCGGCTCCTACAATGAGCAGTTCTTC

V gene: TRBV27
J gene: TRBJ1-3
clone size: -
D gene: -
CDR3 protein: CASRMIGGGSSTIYF
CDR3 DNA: TGTGCCAGCAGAATGATAGGTGGAGGCTCCTCTACCATATATTTT

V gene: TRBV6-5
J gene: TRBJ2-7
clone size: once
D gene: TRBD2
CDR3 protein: CASSYSGGRGYEQYF
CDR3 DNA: TGTGCCAGCAGTTACTCGGGCGGGAGGGGCTACGAGCAGTACTTC

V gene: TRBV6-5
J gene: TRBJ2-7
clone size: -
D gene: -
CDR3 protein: CASSYSTGRNCEQYF
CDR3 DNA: TGTGCCAGCAGTTACTCGACAGGGAGGAACTGCGAGCAGTACTTC

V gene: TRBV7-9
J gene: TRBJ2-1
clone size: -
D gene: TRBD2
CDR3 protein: CASSPRVSGRGNEQFF
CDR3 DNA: TGTGCCAGCAGCCCTCGGGTTAGCGGGAGAGGTAATGAGCAGTTCTTC

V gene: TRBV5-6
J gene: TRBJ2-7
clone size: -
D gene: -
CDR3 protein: CASSLRVSAAAQWKEQYF
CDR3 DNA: TGTGCCAGCAGCTTGAGGGTATCGGCAGCGGCTCAGTGGAAGGAGCAGTACTTC

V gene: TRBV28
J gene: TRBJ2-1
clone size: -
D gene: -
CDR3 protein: CASKQTDSYNEQFF
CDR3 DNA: TGTGCCAGCAAACAGACCGACTCCTACAATGAGCAGTTCTTC

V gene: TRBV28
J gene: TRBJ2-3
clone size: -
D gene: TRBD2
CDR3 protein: CASTRTSGTPRTDTQYF
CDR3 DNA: TGTGCCAGCACTAGGACTAGCGGGACCCCTCGCACAGATACGCAGTATTTT

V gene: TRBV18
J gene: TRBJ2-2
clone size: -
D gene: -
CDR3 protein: CASSPVASGGELFF
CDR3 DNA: TGTGCCAGCTCACCAGTGGCTAGTGGCGGGGAGCTGTTTTTT

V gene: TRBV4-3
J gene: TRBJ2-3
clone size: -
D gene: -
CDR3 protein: CASSQDGQFTDTQYF
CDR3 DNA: TGCGCCAGCAGCCAAGATGGACAGTTCACAGATACGCAGTATTTT

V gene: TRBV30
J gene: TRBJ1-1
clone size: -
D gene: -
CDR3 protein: CAWSRGATGTEAFF
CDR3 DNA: TGTGCCTGGAGTCGCGGGGCTACTGGCACTGAAGCTTTCTTT

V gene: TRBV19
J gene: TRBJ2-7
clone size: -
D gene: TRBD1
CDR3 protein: CASSRTGRNYEQYF
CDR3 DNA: TGTGCCAGTAGTCGGACAGGGCGGAACTACGAGCAGTACTTC

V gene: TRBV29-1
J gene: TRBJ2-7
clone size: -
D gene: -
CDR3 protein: CSVGADAYEQYF
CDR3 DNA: TGCAGCGTTGGAGCGGATGCCTACGAGCAGTACTTC

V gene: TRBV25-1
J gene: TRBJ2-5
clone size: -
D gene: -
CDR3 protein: CASSEYNLQYF
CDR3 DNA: TGTGCCAGCAGTGAATATAACTTACAGTACTTC

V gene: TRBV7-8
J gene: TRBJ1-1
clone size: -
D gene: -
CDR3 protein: CASSKITGLGYGAEAFF
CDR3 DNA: TGTGCCAGCAGCAAAATCACAGGGTTGGGGTATGGGGCTGAAGCTTTCTTT

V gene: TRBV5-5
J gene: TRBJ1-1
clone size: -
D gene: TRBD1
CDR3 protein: CASSLMEGQGRTEAFF
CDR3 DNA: TGTGCCAGCAGCTTGATGGAGGGACAGGGGCGCACTGAAGCTTTCTTT

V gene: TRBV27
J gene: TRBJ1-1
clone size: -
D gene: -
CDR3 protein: CASSLMGGDTEAFF
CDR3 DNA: TGTGCCAGCAGTCTAATGGGGGGGGACACTGAAGCTTTCTTT

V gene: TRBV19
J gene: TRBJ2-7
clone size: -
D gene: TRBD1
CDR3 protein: CASSSRTGLGSYEQYF
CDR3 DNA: TGTGCCAGTAGTTCACGGACAGGGCTGGGATCCTACGAGCAGTACTTC

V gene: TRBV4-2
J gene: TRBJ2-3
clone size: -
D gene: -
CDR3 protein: CASSARDFLDTDTQYF
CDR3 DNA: TGTGCCAGCAGCGCCCGGGACTTTTTAGACACAGATACGCAGTATTTT

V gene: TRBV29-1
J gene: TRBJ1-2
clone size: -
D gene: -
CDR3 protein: CSVGVDYTF
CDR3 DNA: TGCAGCGTAGGGGTCGACTACACCTTC

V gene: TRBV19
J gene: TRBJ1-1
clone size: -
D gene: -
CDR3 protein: CASSIPGNTEAFF
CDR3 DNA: TGTGCCAGTAGTATTCCAGGAAACACTGAAGCTTTCTTT

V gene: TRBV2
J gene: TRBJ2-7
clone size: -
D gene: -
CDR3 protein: CASTTYYEQYF
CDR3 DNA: TGTGCCAGCACCACATACTACGAGCAGTACTTC